This T cell receptor beta chain was documented in a study of blood T cell repertoires in COVID-19. Germline trimming cut 3 bases from V and 9 bases from J; bases unmatched to any gene: 9. The CDR3 runs to 15 residues. In germline, CDR1 is SNHLY, CDR2 FYNNEI. As handled by the study authors: Amplification of reference gene primers provided the estimated nucleated cell counts. Profiling relied on immunoSEQ multiplex PCR, and the TCRdb table lists in-frame clones only, not all of them. The V and J calls and clone size are taken from that table; D and trimming were inferred from the DNA. Of approximately 170,000 clones listed, under 85% are singletons.

The sample taken for sequencing was peripheral blood. The sequence came from a man older than 75 with COVID-19, enrolled during active disease. J is TRBJ2-5 and V is TRBV2, with 11 bases fitting TRBD2. In DNA form, the CDR3 reads TGTGCCAGCAGTGAGAGACTAGCGGGGTCTAGGCCCCAGTACTTC. It yields the protein CASSERLAGSRPQYF.